This T cell receptor beta chain emerged from a study of CD8 T cells in Susac syndrome. Study-wide results and limits: The study's TCR sequencing and HLA analysis covered a relatively small number of individuals, and the study acknowledged this. In total CD8+ repertoires, over 15 Susac-specific public clones were found, and CD8+ TEMRA repertoires had 5 or 6.

Points on this clonotype: Its antigen is unknown.

The RNA, 0.5 to 1 ug, was put through reverse transcription using random hexamers. Across 54 Vbeta and 13 Jbeta, TCR beta CDR3 was amplified with immunoSEQ multiplex PCR. TCRdb reprocessed the immunoSEQ multiplex PCR reads with MiXCR, giving one entry per CDR3 protein. The table includes roughly 130,000 distinct CDR3 sequences, about 93% detected once. TEMRA cells were FACS-enriched, with CD8+ and CD4+ T cells isolated negatively. The CDR3 contains 14 residues. Trimming took 1 base from V and 2 from J, leaving 9 bases between them. Germline lookup yields CDR1 LNHNV and CDR2 YYDKDF (reference sequence).

The receptor comes from a human donor with Susac syndrome. The rearrangement links TRBV15 to TRBJ2-7, with unresolved D. The sample was CD8+ T cells from PBMCs. CDR3 nucleotides: TGTGCCACCAGCAGAGGGGCGGTTACCTACGAGCAGTACTTC. Translation: CATSRGAVTYEQYF.